This TCR beta chain was obtained from a study of T cells in Graves' hyperthyroidism and ophthalmopathy. Study details: Once the initial diagnosis was made, peripheral blood was obtained before any treatment. The study's findings and limits: The model's output predicted ophthalmopathy at a median of 6.5 months prior to onset.

Comments on this clonotype: Its specificity is unknown.

Template material for amplifying TCR beta CDR3 regions consisted of RNA transcripts. HTBI primers were the set used in a first-round RT-PCR of the TCR CDR3. TCRdb re-analysed the multiplex PCR reads in MiXCR, keeping a single row per CDR3 protein. The table includes about 250,000 distinct CDR3 sequences, about 20% detected once. The germline CDR1 and CDR2 sequences are SEHNR and FQNEAQ (reference sequence). This CDR3 has 14 amino acids. Trimming stripped 0 bases from V and 10 bases from J, with 12 bases between. Orbital computed tomography, thyroid ultrasound, serum thyroxine and TRAb, and clinical symptoms together informed the diagnoses. Fresh peripheral blood, 9.5 to 10 ml of it, supplied the PBMCs.

The chain uses TRBV7-9 and TRBJ1-4, with D unresolved. Source material: blood. The receptor was derived from a man aged 25 to 40 with Graves' ophthalmopathy. CDR3 amino acids: CASSLAVEDLKLFF. The CDR3 DNA sequence: TGTGCCAGCAGCTTAGCGGTGGAGGACTTAAAACTGTTTTTT.